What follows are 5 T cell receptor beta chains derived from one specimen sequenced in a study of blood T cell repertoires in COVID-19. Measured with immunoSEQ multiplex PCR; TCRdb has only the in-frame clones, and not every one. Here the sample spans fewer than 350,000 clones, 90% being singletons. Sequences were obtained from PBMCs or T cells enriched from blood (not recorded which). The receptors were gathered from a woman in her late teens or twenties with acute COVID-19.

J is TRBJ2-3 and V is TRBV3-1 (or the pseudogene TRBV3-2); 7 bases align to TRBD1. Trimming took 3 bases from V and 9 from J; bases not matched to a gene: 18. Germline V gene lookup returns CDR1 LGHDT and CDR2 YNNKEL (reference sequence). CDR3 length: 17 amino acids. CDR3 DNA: TGTGCCAGCAGCCACGATTCAGACCCCGAGGGACAGTGGACGCAGTATTTT. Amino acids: CASSHDSDPEGQWTQYF.

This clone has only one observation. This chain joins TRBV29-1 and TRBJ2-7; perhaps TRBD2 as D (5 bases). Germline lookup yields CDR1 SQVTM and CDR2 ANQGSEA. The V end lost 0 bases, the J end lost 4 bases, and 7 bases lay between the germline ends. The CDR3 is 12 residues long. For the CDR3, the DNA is TGCAGCGTTGAAGATCGGGAATACGAGCAGTACTTC. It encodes CSVEDREYEQYF.

The CDR3 protein is CAISESGGGNQPQHF. The DNA for the CDR3 is TGTGCCATCAGTGAGTCTGGCGGTGGCAATCAGCCCCAGCATTTT. The V and J genes are TRBV10-3 and TRBJ1-5; D gene ambiguous. CDR3 size: 15 residues. V lost 0 bases to trimming and J lost 2 bases, with 8 bases between them. The V gene's germline CDR1 is ENHRY and CDR2 SYGVKD.

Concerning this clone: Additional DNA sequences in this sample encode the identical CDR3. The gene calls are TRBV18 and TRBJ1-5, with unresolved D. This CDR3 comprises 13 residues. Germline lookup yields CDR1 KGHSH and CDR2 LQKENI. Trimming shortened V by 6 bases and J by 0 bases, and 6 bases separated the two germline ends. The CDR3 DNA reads TGTGCCAGCTCCCCTAATAGCAATCAGCCCCAGCATTTT. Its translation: CASSPNSNQPQHF.

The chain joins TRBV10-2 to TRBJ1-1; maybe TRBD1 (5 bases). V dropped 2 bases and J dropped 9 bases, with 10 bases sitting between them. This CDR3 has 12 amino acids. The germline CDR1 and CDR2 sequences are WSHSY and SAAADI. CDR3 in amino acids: CASSERQGQAFF. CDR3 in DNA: TGCGCCAGCAGTGAGCGTCAGGGCCAAGCTTTCTTT.